A single T cell receptor (beta chain) is shown here with its context. These data come from a study of control samples from healthy donors and cancer patients. CDR3 length equals 14 residues. Trimming cost V 1 base and J 1 base, with 7 bases left between them. CDR1 and CDR2 from the germline V gene are WNHNN and SYGVQD (reference sequence). The method was immunoSEQ multiplex PCR; TCRdb's version includes in-frame clones alone and lacks a portion of them. The data contain tens of thousands of clones, about 85% of them singletons. The origin of this receptor is a man aged 55 to 70 with head and neck cancer. Material for sequencing was PBMCs. V and J are TRBV10-1 and TRBJ2-5; D tentatively reads TRBD1 or TRBD2 (5 bases each). CDR3 sequence reads: CASSELGVQETQYF. The CDR3 region has the DNA TGCGCCAGCAGTGAGTTGGGGGTCCAAGAGACCCAGTACTTC.